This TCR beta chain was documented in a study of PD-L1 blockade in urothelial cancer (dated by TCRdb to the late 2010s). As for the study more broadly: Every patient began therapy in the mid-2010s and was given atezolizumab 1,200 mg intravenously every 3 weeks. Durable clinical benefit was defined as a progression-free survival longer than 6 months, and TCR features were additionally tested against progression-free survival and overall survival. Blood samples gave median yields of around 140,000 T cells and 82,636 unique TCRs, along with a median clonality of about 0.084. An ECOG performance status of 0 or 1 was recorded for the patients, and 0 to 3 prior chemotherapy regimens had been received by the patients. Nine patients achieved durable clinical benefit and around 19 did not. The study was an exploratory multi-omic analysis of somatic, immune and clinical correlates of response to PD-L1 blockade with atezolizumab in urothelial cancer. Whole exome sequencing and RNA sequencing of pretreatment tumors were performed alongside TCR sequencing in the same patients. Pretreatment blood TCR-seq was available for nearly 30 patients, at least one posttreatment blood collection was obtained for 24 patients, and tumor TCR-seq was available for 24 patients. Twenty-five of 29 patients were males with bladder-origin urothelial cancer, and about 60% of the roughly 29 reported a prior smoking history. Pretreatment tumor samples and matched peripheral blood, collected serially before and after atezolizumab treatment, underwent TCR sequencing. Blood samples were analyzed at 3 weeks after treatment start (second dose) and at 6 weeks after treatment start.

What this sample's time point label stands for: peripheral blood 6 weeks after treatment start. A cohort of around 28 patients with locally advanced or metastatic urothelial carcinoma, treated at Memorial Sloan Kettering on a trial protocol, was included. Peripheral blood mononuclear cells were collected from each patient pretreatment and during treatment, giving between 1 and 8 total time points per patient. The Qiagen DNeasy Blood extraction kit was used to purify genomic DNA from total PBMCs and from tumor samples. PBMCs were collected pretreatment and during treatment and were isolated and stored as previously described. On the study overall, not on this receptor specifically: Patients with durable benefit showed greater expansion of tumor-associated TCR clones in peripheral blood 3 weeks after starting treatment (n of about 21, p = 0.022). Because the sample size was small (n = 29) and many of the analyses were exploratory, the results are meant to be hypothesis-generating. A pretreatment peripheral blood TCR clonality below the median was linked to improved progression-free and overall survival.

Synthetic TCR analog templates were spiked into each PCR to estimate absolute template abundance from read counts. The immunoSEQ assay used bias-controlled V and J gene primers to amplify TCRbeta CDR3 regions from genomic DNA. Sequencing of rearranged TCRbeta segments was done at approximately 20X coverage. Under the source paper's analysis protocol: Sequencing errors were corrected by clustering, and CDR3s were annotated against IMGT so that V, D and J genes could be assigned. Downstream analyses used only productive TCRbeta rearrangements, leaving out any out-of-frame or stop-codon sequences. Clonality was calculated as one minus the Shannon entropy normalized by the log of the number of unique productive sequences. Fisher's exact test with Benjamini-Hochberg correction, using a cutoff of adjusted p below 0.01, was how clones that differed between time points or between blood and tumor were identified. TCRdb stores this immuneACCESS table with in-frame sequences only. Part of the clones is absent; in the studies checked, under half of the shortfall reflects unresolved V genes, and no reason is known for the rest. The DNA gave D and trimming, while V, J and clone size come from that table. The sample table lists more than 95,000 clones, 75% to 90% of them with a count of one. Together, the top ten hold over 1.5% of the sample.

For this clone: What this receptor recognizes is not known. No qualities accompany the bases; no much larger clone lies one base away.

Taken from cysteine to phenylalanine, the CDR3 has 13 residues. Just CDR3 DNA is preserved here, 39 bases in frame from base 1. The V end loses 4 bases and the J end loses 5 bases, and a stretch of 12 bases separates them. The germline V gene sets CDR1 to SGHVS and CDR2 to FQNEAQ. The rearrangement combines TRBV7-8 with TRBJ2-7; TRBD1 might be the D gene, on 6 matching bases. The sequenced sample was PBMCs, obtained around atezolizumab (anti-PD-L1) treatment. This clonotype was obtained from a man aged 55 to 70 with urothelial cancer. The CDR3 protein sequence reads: CASSYGQWDEQYF. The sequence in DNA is TGTGCCAGCAGCTACGGACAGTGGGACGAGCAGTACTTC.